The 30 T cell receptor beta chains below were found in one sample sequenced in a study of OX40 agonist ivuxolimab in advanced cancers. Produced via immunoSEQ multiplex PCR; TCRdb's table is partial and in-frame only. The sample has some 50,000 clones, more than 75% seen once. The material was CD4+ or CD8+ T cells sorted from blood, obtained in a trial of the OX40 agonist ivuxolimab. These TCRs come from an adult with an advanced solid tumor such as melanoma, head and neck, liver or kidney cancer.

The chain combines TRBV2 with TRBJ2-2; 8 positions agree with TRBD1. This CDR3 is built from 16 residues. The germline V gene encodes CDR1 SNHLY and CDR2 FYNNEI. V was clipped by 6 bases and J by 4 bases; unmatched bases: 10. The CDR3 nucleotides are TGTGCCAGCAGCCAAGGACAGGGATTGGCCACCGGGGAGCTGTTTTTT. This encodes CASSQGQGLATGELFF.

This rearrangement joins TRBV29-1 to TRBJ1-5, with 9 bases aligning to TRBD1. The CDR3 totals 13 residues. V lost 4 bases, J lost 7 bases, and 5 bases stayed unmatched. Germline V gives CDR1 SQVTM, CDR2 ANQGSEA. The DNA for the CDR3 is TGCAGCGTTGGGAGCGGGACAGGGCAGCCCCAGCATTTT. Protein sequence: CSVGSGTGQPQHF.

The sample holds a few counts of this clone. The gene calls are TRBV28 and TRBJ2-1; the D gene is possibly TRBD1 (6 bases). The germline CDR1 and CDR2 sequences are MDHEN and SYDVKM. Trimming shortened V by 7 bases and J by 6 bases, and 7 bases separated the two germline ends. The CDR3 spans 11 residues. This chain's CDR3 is CASKDSNEQFF. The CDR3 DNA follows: TGTGCCAGCAAGGACAGCAATGAGCAGTTCTTC.

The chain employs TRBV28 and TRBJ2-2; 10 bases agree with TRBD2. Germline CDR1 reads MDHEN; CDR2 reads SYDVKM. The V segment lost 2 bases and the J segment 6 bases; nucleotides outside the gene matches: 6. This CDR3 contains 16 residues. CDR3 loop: CASSLTGTSVAGELFF. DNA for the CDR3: TGTGCCAGCAGTTTAACCGGGACTAGCGTCGCCGGGGAGCTGTTTTTT.

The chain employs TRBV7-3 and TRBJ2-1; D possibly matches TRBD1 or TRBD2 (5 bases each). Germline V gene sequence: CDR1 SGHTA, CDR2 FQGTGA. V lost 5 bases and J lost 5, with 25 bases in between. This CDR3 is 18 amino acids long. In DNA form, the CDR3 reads TGTGCCAGCAGCGAGAGGGGATTTGAGCGGAACAATCACAATGAGCAGTTCTTC. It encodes CASSERGFERNNHNEQFF.

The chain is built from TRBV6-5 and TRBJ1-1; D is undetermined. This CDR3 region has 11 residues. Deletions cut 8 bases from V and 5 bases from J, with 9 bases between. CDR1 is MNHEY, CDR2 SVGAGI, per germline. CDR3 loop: CASASGTEAFF. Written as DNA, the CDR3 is TGTGCCAGCGCTTCGGGAACTGAAGCTTTCTTT.

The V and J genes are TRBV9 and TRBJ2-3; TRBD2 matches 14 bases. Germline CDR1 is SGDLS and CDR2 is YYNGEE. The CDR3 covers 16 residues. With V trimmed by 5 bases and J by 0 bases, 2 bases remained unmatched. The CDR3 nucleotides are TGTGCCAGCAGTCGGACTAGCGGGAGGAGCACAGATACGCAGTATTTT. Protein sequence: CASSRTSGRSTDTQYF. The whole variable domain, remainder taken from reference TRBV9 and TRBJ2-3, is DSGVTQTPKHLITATGQRVTLRCSPRSGDLSVYWYQQSLDQGLQFLIQYYNGEERAKGNILERFSAQQFPDLHSELNLSSLELGDSALYFCASSRTSGRSTDTQYFGPGTRLTVL.

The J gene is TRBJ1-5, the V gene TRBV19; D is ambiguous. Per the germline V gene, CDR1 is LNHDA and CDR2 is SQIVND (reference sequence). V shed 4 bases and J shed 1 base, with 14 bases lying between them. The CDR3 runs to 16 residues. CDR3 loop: CASSTVTGYSNQPQHF. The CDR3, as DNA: TGTGCCAGTAGTACGGTGACGGGATACAGCAATCAGCCCCAGCATTTT. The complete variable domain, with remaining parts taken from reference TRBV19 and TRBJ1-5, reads DGGITQSPKYLFRKEGQNVTLSCEQNLNHDAMYWYRQDPGQGLRLIYYSQIVNDFQKGDIAEGYSVSREKKESFPLTVTSAQKNPTAFYLCASSTVTGYSNQPQHFGDGTRLSIL.

CDR3 in DNA: TGTGCCAGCAGCTACAGGGTCGGGGCTGAAGCTTTCTTT. Translating gives CASSYRVGAEAFF. The genes are TRBV7-8 and TRBJ1-1, with D possibly TRBD1 on 6 matching bases. The V end was cut by 4 bases, the J end by 6 bases, with 12 bases between. The CDR3 totals 13 residues. Germline CDR1 is SGHVS and CDR2 is FQNEAQ. The variable domain in full, completed from reference TRBV7-8 and TRBJ1-1, reads GAGVSQSPRYKVAKRGQDVALRCDPISGHVSLFWYQQALGQGPEFLTYFQNEAQLDKSGLPSDRFFAERPEGSVSTLKIQRTQQEDSAVYLCASSYRVGAEAFFGQGTRLTVV.

CDR3 sequence: CASRPTGTANEKLFF. In DNA form, the CDR3 reads TGTGCCAGCAGGCCAACCGGGACCGCAAATGAAAAACTGTTTTTT. This chain links TRBV6-1 with TRBJ1-4, with a weak D call TRBD1 (5 bases). The CDR3 loop spans 15 amino acids. V lost 6 bases to trimming and J lost 5 bases, with 16 bases between them. Germline V gene sequence: CDR1 MNHNS, CDR2 SASEGT.

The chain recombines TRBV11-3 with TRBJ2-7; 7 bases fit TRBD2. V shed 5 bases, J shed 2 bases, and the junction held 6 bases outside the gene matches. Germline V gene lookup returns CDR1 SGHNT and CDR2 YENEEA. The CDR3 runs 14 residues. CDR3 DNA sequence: TGTGCCAGCAGCCTGGGGGGGGATACCTACGAGCAGTACTTC. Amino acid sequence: CASSLGGDTYEQYF.

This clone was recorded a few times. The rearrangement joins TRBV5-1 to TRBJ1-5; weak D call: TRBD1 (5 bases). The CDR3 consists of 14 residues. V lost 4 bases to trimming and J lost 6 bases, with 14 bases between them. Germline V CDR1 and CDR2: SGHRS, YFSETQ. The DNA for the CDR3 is TGCGCCAGCAGCACGGACGGGGGTGGTCAGCCCCAGCATTTT. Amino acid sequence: CASSTDGGGQPQHF. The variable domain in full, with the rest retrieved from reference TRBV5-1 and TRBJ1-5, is KAGVTQTPRYLIKTRGQQVTLSCSPISGHRSVSWYQQTPGQGLQFLFEYFSETQRNKGNFPGRFSGRQFSNSRSEMNVSTLELGDSALYLCASSTDGGGQPQHFGDGTRLSIL.

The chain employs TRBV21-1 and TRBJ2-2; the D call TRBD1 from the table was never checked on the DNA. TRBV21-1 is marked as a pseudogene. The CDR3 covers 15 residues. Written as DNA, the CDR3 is TGTGCCAGCAGCAAAGGGAACAGGAAAACCGGGGAGCTGTTTTTT. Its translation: CASSKGNRKTGELFF.

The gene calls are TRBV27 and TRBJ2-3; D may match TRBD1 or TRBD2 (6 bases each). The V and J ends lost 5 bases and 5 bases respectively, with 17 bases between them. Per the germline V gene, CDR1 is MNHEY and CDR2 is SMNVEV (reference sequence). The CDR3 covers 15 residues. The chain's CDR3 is CASSPRGGGLDTQYF. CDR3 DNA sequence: TGTGCCAGCAGTCCCAGGGGTGGGGGGTTAGATACGCAGTATTTT.

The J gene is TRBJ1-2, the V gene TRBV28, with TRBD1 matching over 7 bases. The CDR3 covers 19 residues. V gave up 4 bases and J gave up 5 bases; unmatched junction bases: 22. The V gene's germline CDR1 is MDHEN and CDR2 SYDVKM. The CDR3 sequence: CASSYLLNRGSPNGYGYTF. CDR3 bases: TGTGCCAGCAGTTATTTGCTCAACAGGGGATCGCCCAACGGGTATGGCTACACCTTC.

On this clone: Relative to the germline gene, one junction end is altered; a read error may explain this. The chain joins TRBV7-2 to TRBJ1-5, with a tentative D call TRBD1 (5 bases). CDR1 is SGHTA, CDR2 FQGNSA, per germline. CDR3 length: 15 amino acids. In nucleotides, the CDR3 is TGTGCCAGCAGCTCCAAGGGCCAGGGCAAACAGCCCCAGCATTTT. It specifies CASSSKGQGKQPQHF. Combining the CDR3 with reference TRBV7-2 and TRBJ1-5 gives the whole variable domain GAGVSQSPSNKVTEKGKDVELRCDPISGHTALYWYRQSLGQGLEFLIYFQGNSAPDKSGLPSDRFSAERTGGSVSTLTIQRTQQEDSAVYLCASSSKGQGKQPQHFGDGTRLSIL.

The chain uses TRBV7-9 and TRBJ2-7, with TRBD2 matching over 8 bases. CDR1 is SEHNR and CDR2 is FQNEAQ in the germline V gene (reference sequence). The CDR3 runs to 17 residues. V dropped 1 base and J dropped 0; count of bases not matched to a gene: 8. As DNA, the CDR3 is TGTGCCAGCAGCTTAGGGGGGGCGGGAGGATCCTCCTACGAGCAGTACTTC. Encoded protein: CASSLGGAGGSSYEQYF. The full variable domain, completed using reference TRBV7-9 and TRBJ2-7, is DTGVSQNPRHKITKRGQNVTFRCDPISEHNRLYWYRQTLGQGPEFLTYFQNEAQLEKSRLLSDRFSAERPKGSFSTLEIQRTEQGDSAMYLCASSLGGAGGSSYEQYFGPGTRLTVT.

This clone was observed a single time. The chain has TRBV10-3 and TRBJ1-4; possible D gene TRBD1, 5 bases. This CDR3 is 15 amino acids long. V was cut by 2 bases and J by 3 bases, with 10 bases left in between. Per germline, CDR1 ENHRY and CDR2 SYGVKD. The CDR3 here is CAISERGRANEKLFF. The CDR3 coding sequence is TGTGCCATCAGTGAGAGGGGCCGGGCTAATGAAAAACTGTTTTTT.

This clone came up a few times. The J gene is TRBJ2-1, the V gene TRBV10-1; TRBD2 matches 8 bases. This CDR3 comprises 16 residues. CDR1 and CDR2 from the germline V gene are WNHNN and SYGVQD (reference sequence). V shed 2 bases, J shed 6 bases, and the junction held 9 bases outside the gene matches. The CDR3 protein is CASSEGAGGGLNEQFF. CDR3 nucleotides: TGCGCCAGCAGTGAGGGGGCGGGAGGTGGACTCAATGAGCAGTTCTTC.

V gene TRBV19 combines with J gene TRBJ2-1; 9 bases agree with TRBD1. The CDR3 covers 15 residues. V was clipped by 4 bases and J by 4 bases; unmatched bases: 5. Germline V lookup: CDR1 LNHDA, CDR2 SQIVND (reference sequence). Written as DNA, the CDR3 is TGTGCCAGTAGTAGGACAGGGGCAAGTTACAATGAGCAGTTCTTC. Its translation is CASSRTGASYNEQFF.

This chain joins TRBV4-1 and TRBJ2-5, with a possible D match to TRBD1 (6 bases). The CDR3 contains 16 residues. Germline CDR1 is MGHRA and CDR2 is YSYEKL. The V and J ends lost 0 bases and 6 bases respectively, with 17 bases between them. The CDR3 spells CASSQEEAQGRKTQYF. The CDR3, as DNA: TGCGCCAGCAGCCAAGAGGAAGCGCAGGGGCGCAAGACCCAGTACTTC.

CDR3 sequence reads: CASSQVWLAGGSSYNEQFF. For the CDR3, the DNA is TGCGCCAGCAGCCAAGTTTGGCTAGCGGGAGGCAGCTCCTACAATGAGCAGTTCTTC. J is TRBJ2-1 and V is TRBV4-1; the match to TRBD2 covers 11 bases. V lost 1 base and J lost 0; bases outside the gene matches: 8. Germline V gene sequence: CDR1 MGHRA, CDR2 YSYEKL. This CDR3 spans 19 amino acids.

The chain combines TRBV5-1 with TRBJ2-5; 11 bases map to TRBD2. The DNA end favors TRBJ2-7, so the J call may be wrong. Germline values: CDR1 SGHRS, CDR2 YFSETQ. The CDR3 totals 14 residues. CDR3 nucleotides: TGCGCCAGCAGCTCTAGCGGGAGGTCCTACGAGCAGTACTTC. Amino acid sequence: CASSSSGRSYEQYF.

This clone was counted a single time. CDR3 amino acids: CASSLEPGQGGYNEQFF. The DNA of the CDR3 is TGTGCCAGCAGCTTAGAACCCGGACAGGGGGGCTACAATGAGCAGTTCTTC. The gene calls are TRBV11-2 and TRBJ2-1; 10 nucleotides agree with TRBD1. Germline trimming cut 0 bases from V and 3 bases from J; bases unmatched to any gene: 5. The CDR3 totals 17 residues. The germline CDR1 and CDR2 sequences are SGHAT and FQNNGV.

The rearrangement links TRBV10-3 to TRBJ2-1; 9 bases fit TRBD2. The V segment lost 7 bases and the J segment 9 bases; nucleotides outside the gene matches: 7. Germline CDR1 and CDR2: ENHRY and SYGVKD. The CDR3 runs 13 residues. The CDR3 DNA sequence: TGTGCCATCAAGTCTAGCGGGAACGGTGAGCAGTTCTTC. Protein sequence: CAIKSSGNGEQFF.

This chain's CDR3 is CASSPPGQTKTYEQYF. The CDR3 nucleotides read TGTGCCAGCTCACCACCCGGACAGACGAAAACCTACGAGCAGTACTTC. The genes are TRBV18 and TRBJ2-7; perhaps TRBD1 as D (6 bases). The germline gives CDR1 KGHSH, CDR2 LQKENI. The V and J ends lost 0 bases and 2 bases respectively, with 14 bases between them. The CDR3 consists of 16 residues.

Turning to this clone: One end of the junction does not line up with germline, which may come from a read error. The CDR3 here is CASSFGPQSGGELFF. The CDR3 coding sequence is TGTGCTAGCAGCTTTGGACCCCAATCGGGAGGGGAGCTGTTTTTT. The chain joins TRBV7-7 to TRBJ2-2; D is perhaps TRBD2 (5 bases). From germline, CDR1 is SSHAT and CDR2 FNYEAQ (reference sequence). This CDR3 has 15 amino acids. Variable domain in full (rest from reference TRBV7-7 and TRBJ2-2): GAGVSQSPRYKVTKRGQDVTLRCDPISSHATLYWYQQALGQGPEFLTYFNYEAQPDKSGLPSDRFSAERPEGSISTLTIQRTEQRDSAMYRCASSFGPQSGGELFFGEGSRLTVL.

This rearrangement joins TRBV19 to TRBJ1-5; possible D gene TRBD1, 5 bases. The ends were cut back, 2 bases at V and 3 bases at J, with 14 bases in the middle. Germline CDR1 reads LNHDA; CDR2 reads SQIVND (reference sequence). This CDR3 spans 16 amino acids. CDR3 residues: CASSIRISDTNQPQHF. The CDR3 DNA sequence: TGTGCCAGTAGTATAAGGATTTCGGACACCAATCAGCCCCAGCATTTT.

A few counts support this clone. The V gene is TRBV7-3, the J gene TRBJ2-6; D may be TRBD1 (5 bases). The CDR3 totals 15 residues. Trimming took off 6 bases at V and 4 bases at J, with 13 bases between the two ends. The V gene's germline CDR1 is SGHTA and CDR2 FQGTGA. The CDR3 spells CASRLSGAGANVLTF. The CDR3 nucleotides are TGTGCCAGCAGGCTGTCTGGGGCCGGGGCCAACGTCCTGACTTTC.

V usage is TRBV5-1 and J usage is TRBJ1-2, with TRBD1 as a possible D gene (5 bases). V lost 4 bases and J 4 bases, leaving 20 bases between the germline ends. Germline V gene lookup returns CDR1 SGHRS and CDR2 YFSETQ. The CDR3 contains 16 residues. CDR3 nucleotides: TGCGCCAGCAGCCCCGATACACCGGGTAGGGGCTATGGCTACACCTTC. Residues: CASSPDTPGRGYGYTF.